This TCR beta chain was sequenced during a study of blood T cell repertoires in COVID-19 (dated by TCRdb to between 2020 and 2021). About the investigation overall: Samples from collaborators originated in the United States, Italy and Spain and spanned both the acute and convalescent phases of COVID-19. The material from the prospective study consisted of cDNA or gDNA derived from T cells, B-cell-depleted T cells, or PBMCs. Deeply sampled blood TCRbeta repertoires from subjects exposed to, actively infected with, or recovered from COVID-19 were included in the dataset. A freely available public database, intended as a resource for researchers studying the immune response to SARS-CoV-2, is where the repertoires were released. The samples were drawn from the first 160 participants of the ongoing ImmuneRACE study and from 1,254 subjects provided by 6 global collaborators. Sample metadata almost always included a de-identified subject ID, COVID-19 status, age in years and sex. Where available, HLA class I and class II types were taken from metadata supplied by the sample provider and were not determined by assay-based typing.

Participants in the prospective study were enrolled through a virtual design, were aged about 18 to 90 years, and lived in approximately 24 United States geographic areas. Cohort assignment in the prospective study relied on participant-reported clinical history from a screening survey and a study questionnaire. Each participant in the prospective study had whole blood, serum and a nasopharyngeal or oropharyngeal swab collected by mobile phlebotomists. Participants in the prospective study had the option to provide additional blood draws and questionnaires over an approximately 2-month period. Blood samples from the prospective study were shipped frozen or at room temperature prior to DNA extraction. The paper as a whole reports these results and caveats: How much clinical and demographic metadata was included differed by source and by participant, and the metadata was provided uncurated.

CDR1 and CDR2, looked up from the germline V gene, are SGHRS and YFSETQ. The germline V end is reduced by 3 bases and the J end by 13 bases; junction bases left unmatched: 8. CDR3 length: 14 amino acids, cysteine to phenylalanine. Left in the record is the CDR3 DNA by itself, 42 bases read in frame from the first base. Comments on this clone: Its antigen target is currently unknown. No quality values exist for individual bases; no much larger clone is one base distant.

The immunoSEQ Assay, a bias-controlled multiplex PCR, was used to amplify TCRbeta CDR3 regions from genomic DNA. The original methods were these. Within the assay, amplification of reference gene primers was used to estimate how many nucleated cells each sample contained. To quantify the absolute abundance of each unique TCRbeta CDR3 rearrangement, sequence reads were collapsed and filtered. Productive Simpson clonality was computed per sample as the square root of Simpson's diversity index over productive rearrangements. As stored in TCRdb, this immuneACCESS dataset retains in-frame rearrangements with V and J assigned. A fraction of the clones does not appear; measured against another copy, unresolved V genes explain less than half of the discrepancy, and the remainder lacks a known reason. That table supplies the V and J calls and clone size; D and trimming were determined from the DNA. The sample table contains 380,000 or so clones; only one count was recorded for approximately 87% of them. Of the sample, 0.95% to 1% is held by the ten largest clones.

Here the chain combines TRBV5-1 and TRBJ1-6; a stretch of 9 junction bases matches TRBD1. The specimen was PBMCs or T cells enriched from blood (not recorded which). This clonotype originated in a woman aged 25 to 45 with acute COVID-19. The CDR3 region: CASSWTGVRDPLHF. The sequenced DNA is TGCGCCAGCAGCTGGACAGGGGTTCGGGATCCCCTCCACTTT.